This is a list of T cell receptor beta chains from one sample in a study of radiotherapy plus CTLA-4 blockade in lung cancer. Sequencing used immunoSEQ multiplex PCR; TCRdb keeps in-frame clones, though not all of them. Of approximately 35,000 clones in the sample, approximately 85% are singletons; the top ten hold about 5.3%. The sequencing used peripheral blood, collected from a patient treated with radiotherapy plus ipilimumab. The receptors here all came from a human donor with non-small cell lung cancer who had stable disease on radiotherapy plus ipilimumab. Each CDR3 is given with its conserved first and last residue. The D gene is left open where the match is weak. Size is stated for part of the rows, as once, few or many counts, or as a class when the clone is expanded.

>few|TRBJ2-7|TRBD1|TRBV11-2
CASSGDRGYYEQYF
TGTGCCAGCAGCGGAGACAGGGGGTACTACGAGCAGTACTTC
>-|TRBJ2-3|-|TRBV28
CASSYGLAGLDTQYF
TGTGCCAGCAGCTACGGTCTCGCGGGATTAGATACGCAGTATTTT
>-|TRBJ1-4|TRBD1|TRBV5-8
CASSLGTGVEKLFF
TGTGCCAGCAGCTTGGGGACAGGGGTCGAAAAACTGTTTTTT
>-|TRBJ1-1|-|TRBV7-2
CASSLPPGAEAFF
TGTGCCAGCAGCTTACCGCCAGGGGCTGAAGCTTTCTTT
>-|TRBJ2-7|-|TRBV10-1
CASSPDRFHSYEQYF
TGCGCCAGCAGTCCCGACAGGTTTCACTCCTACGAGCAGTACTTC
>-|TRBJ2-2|TRBD1|TRBV7-2
CASRPDRSTGELFF
TGTGCCAGCAGACCGGACAGGAGTACCGGGGAGCTGTTTTTT
>-|TRBJ2-7|-|TRBV10-1
CASRGGSVGRGREQYF
TGCGCCAGCAGGGGGGGATCGGTGGGCCGCGGGCGCGAGCAGTACTTC
>-|TRBJ2-1|TRBD2|TRBV10-2
CASRRGLAENNEQFF
TGCGCCAGCAGACGGGGACTAGCGGAGAACAATGAGCAGTTCTTC
>few|TRBJ2-7|-|TRBV27
CASSFGPAYEQYF
TGTGCCAGCAGTTTTGGCCCCGCATACGAGCAGTACTTC
>-|TRBJ1-3|-|TRBV27
CASSLSARGGSGNTIYF
TGTGCCAGCAGTTTATCGGCTCGGGGTGGCTCTGGAAACACCATATATTTT
>-|TRBJ1-2|TRBD1|TRBV7-9
CASSFTGGNGYTF
TGTGCCAGCAGCTTTACAGGGGGCAATGGCTACACCTTC
>-|TRBJ2-7|-|TRBV28
CASSLQGPYEQYF
TGTGCCAGCAGTTTGCAGGGTCCCTACGAGCAGTACTTC
>-|TRBJ2-1|TRBD1|TRBV5-4
CASSPIGTGGGNEQFF
TGTGCCAGCAGCCCGATCGGGACAGGGGGAGGCAATGAGCAGTTCTTC
>-|TRBJ1-6|TRBD1|TRBV27
CASSSLGTAISPLHF
TGTGCCAGCAGTTCTCTTGGGACAGCGATTTCACCCCTCCACTTT
>-|TRBJ2-7|TRBD2|TRBV2
CASDGSGSGSYEQYF
TGTGCCAGCGACGGAAGCGGGAGTGGTTCCTACGAGCAGTACTTC
>-|TRBJ2-2|-|TRBV27
CASSFLTGELFF
TGTGCCAGCAGTTTCCTCACCGGGGAGCTGTTTTTT
>once|TRBJ2-2|TRBD1|TRBV6-6
CASSYLGQGRAGELFF
TGTGCCAGCAGTTACTTGGGACAGGGGAGGGCCGGGGAGCTGTTTTTT
>-|TRBJ2-3|TRBD1|TRBV5-1
CASSWGDGTGTDTQYF
TGCGCCAGCAGCTGGGGAGACGGGACAGGGACAGATACGCAGTATTTT
>few|TRBJ2-7|TRBD2|TRBV5-1
CASSLGSGSFYEQYF
TGCGCCAGCAGCTTGGGTAGCGGGAGTTTCTACGAGCAGTACTTC
>-|TRBJ2-3|TRBD2|TRBV6-4
CASSEGTSGTDTQYF
TGTGCCAGCAGTGAGGGGACTAGCGGCACAGATACGCAGTATTTT
>-|TRBJ2-7|TRBD2|TRBV5-4
CASSPLAGVPGHEQYF
TGTGCCAGCAGCCCCTTAGCGGGAGTCCCCGGCCACGAGCAGTACTTC
>-|TRBJ2-7|-|TRBV28
CASSPPGVGPNEQYF
TGTGCCAGCAGCCCCCCCGGGGTAGGGCCGAACGAGCAGTACTTC
>-|TRBJ2-7|TRBD2|TRBV5-6
CASSPLAGVREQYF
TGTGCCAGCAGCCCTCTAGCGGGAGTGAGGGAGCAGTACTTC
>-|TRBJ2-1|TRBD2|TRBV11-2
CASSPGTSGNNEQFF
TGTGCCAGCAGCCCCGGGACTAGCGGAAACAATGAGCAGTTCTTC
>-|TRBJ2-1|TRBD2|TRBV27
CASSFPGLGQFF
TGTGCCAGCAGTTTCCCTGGACTAGGCCAGTTCTTC
>once|TRBJ2-1|TRBD1|TRBV7-3
CASSLTGGHNEQFF
TGTGCCAGCAGTTTGACAGGGGGCCACAATGAGCAGTTCTTC